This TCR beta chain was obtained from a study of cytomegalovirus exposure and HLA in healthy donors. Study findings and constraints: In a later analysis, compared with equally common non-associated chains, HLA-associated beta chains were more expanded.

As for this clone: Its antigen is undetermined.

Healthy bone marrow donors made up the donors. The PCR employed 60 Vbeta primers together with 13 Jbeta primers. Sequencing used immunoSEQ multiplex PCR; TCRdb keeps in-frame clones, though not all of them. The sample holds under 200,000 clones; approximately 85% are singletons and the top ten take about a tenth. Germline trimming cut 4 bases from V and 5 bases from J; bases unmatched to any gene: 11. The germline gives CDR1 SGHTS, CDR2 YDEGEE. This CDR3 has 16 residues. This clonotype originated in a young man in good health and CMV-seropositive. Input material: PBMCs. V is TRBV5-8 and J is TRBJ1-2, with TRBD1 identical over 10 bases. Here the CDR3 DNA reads TGTGCCAGCAGCCTACCGGGACAGGGGATGGGGTATGGCTACACCTTC. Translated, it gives CASSLPGQGMGYGYTF.